Listed below are T cell receptor beta chains from one sample, sequenced in a study of cytomegalovirus exposure and HLA in healthy donors. This table comes from immunoSEQ multiplex PCR, and its TCRdb copy is limited to in-frame clones, with some not included. The repertoire has roughly 100,000 clones, around 10% of them found once; the top ten carry 5.5% to 7.5%. The sequenced sample consisted of PBMCs. The receptors shown here come from a man aged 35-49 years in good health and CMV-seropositive. Each CDR3 is given without its conserved first and last residue. Each record gives: V gene, D gene, J gene, CDR3 protein. D genes are given only for firm matches.

TRBV21-1,NA,TRBJ2-7,ASSKGTVFPSGWYEQY
TRBV14,NA,TRBJ1-1,ASSQGWPEAF
TRBV28,TRBD2,TRBJ2-1,ASSGSGTSGYNEQF
TRBV21-1,NA,TRBJ2-2,ASSKNYWPNTGELF
TRBV19,NA,TRBJ1-2,ASSPGTIWDYGYT
TRBV7-9,TRBD1,TRBJ2-1,ASSYRPGQGEDEQF
TRBV15,TRBD2,TRBJ2-1,ATSRSSGISYNEQF
TRBV6-4,NA,TRBJ2-1,ASSDSIPVARPYNEQF
TRBV18,NA,TRBJ1-5,ASSPVGGGNQPQH
TRBV7-3,NA,TRBJ2-1,ASSLVFAGTVHEQF
TRBV6-1,NA,TRBJ2-7,ASREGAGSEQY
TRBV19,TRBD1,TRBJ1-2,ASSWGQDIRGYT
TRBV7-8,NA,TRBJ2-1,ASSLSRLNEQF
TRBV28,NA,TRBJ2-1,ASRPGQEHRSYNEQF
TRBV11-1,NA,TRBJ2-5,ASTPAHGTQY
TRBV19,NA,TRBJ2-7,ASSALGYEQY
TRBV28,TRBD2,TRBJ2-1,ASSMELAGTLSEQF
TRBV28,NA,TRBJ2-2,ASSLSAGTGELF
TRBV27,NA,TRBJ2-3,ASSLSVADTDTQY
TRBV2,TRBD2,TRBJ2-2,ASKPLAGGLTGELF
TRBV12-5,NA,TRBJ2-2,ASGLDRSNTGELF
TRBV19,TRBD2,TRBJ2-1,ASSPSGSSYNEQF
TRBV7-9,NA,TRBJ2-7,ASSSTADYEQY
TRBV9,TRBD2,TRBJ2-1,ASSGWSGGYNEQF
TRBV10-1,TRBD2,TRBJ2-2,ASSESRGDTGELF